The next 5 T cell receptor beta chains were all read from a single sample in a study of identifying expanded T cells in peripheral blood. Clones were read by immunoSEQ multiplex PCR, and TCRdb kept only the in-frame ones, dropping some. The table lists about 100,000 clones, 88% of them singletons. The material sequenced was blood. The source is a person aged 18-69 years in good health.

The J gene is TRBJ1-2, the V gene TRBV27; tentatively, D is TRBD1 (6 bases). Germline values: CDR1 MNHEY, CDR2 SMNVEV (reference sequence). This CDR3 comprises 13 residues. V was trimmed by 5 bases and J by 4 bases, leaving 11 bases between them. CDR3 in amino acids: CASSPRGAYGYTF. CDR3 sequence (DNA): TGTGCCAGCAGTCCGCGGGGGGCCTATGGCTACACCTTC.

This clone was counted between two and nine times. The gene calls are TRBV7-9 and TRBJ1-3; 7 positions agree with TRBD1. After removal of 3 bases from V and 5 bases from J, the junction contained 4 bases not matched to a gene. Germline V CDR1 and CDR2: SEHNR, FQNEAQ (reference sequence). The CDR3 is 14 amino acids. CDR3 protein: CASSFGQVRNTIYF. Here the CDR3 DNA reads TGTGCCAGCAGCTTCGGACAGGTCAGAAACACCATATATTTT. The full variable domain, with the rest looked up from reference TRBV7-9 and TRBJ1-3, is DTGVSQNPRHKITKRGQNVTFRCDPISEHNRLYWYRQTLGQGPEFLTYFQNEAQLEKSRLLSDRFSAERPKGSFSTLEIQRTEQGDSAMYLCASSFGQVRNTIYFGEGSWLTVV.

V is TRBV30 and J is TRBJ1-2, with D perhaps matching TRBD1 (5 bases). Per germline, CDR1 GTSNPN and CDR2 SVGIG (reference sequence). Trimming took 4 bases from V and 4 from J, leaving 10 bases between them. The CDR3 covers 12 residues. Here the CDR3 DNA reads TGTGCCTGGATCAGGGAGCCCTATGGCTACACCTTC. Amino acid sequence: CAWIREPYGYTF.

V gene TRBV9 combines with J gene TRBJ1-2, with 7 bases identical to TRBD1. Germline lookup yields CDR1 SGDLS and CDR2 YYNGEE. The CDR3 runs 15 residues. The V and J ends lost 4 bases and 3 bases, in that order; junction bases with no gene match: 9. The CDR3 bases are TGTGCCAGCAGCCCTGGACAGGAAAGGTACTATGGCTACACCTTC. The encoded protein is CASSPGQERYYGYTF. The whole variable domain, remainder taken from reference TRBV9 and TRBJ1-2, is DSGVTQTPKHLITATGQRVTLRCSPRSGDLSVYWYQQSLDQGLQFLIQYYNGEERAKGNILERFSAQQFPDLHSELNLSSLELGDSALYFCASSPGQERYYGYTFGSGTRLTVV.

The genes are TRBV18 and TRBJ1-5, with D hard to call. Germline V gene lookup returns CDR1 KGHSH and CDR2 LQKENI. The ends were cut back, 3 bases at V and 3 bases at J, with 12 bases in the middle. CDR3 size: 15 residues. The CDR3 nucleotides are TGTGCCAGCTCACCCGGTTTAGAGCCCAATCAGCCCCAGCATTTT. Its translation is CASSPGLEPNQPQHF. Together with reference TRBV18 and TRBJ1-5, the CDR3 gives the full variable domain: NAGVMQNPRHLVRRRGQEARLRCSPMKGHSHVYWYRQLPEEGLKFMVYLQKENIIDESGMPKERFSAEFPKEGPSILRIQQVVRGDSAAYFCASSPGLEPNQPQHFGDGTRLSIL.